These 12 T cell receptor beta chains came from one sample sequenced in a study of T-cell memory formation after mild COVID-19. TCRdb re-derived calls from the 5' RACE reads in MiXCR, one entry per CDR3 protein. The table records about 600,000 distinct CDR3 sequences, about a fifth of them present only once. The source material was PBMCs or a T cell subset sorted from them (not recorded which). The receptors shown here come from an adult woman who had mild COVID-19 (a few samples of this study predate the infection). Cell type and time point are not known.

V and J are TRBV18 and TRBJ1-6; TRBD1 might be the D (6 bases). The germline V gene has CDR1 KGHSH and CDR2 LQKENI. The CDR3 consists of 17 residues. The ends were cut back, 4 bases at V and 10 bases at J, with 23 bases in the middle. CDR3 amino acids: CASSLPRSGGAGSPLHF. For the CDR3, the DNA is TGTGCCAGCTCACTACCTCGATCTGGGGGCGCAGGATCACCCCTCCACTTT.

The chain joins TRBV24-1 to TRBJ2-7, with 7 bases lining up with TRBD2. Per the germline V gene, CDR1 is KGHDR and CDR2 is SFDVKD. This CDR3 is 11 amino acids long. After removal of 4 bases from V and 9 bases from J, the junction contained 2 bases not matched to a gene. This CDR3 reads CATSEGGRQYF. The CDR3 DNA follows: TGTGCCACCAGTGAAGGCGGGAGGCAGTACTTC.

The chain links TRBV21-1 to TRBJ2-2; the D call TRBD1 from the table was never checked on the DNA. TRBV21-1 is described as a pseudogene. The CDR3 extends over 16 amino acids. The CDR3 region is CASSHPGRSNTGELFF. DNA of the CDR3: TGTGCCAGCAGCCACCCGGGACGGTCGAACACCGGGGAGCTGTTTTTT.

This clonotype came up many times. Relative to the germline gene, one junction end is altered; a read error may explain this. The rearrangement uses TRBV5-1 and TRBJ2-5; D unresolved. The CDR3 is 12 residues long. The germline V gene has CDR1 SGHRS and CDR2 YFSETQ. CDR3 region: CASSLTRETQYF. The CDR3 DNA follows: TGTGCCAGCAGCTTGACTCGAGAGACCCAGTACTTC.

The chain has TRBV7-3 and TRBJ1-6, with 9 bases fitting TRBD1. There are 14 residues in the CDR3. Germline assignment: CDR1 SGHTA and CDR2 FQGTGA. The V gene end was trimmed by 5 bases and the J gene end by 9 bases; junction bases not matched to a gene: 5. The CDR3 coding sequence is TGTGCCAGCAGCCTGGGGACAGGGATTTCACCCCTCCACTTT. Amino acid sequence: CASSLGTGISPLHF.

Only a few counts were recorded for this clonotype. This chain joins TRBV9 and TRBJ1-2; 9 bases are a match to TRBD1. Looked up from germline, CDR1 is SGDLS and CDR2 is YYNGEE. There are 15 residues in the CDR3. Trimming at V came to 0 bases and at J to 4 bases, leaving 4 bases not matched to a gene. CDR3 loop: CASSVAPTGGYGYTF. The CDR3 coding sequence is TGTGCCAGCAGCGTAGCACCGACAGGGGGCTATGGCTACACCTTC.

This clonotype was seen more than once but under ten times. The chain is built from TRBV20-1 and TRBJ1-6, with no clear D. The CDR3 totals 19 residues. Germline CDR1 DFQATT, CDR2 SNEGSKA (reference sequence). Trimming pared 1 base from V and 6 bases from J, leaving 25 bases between. CDR3 protein: CSARAQEGRLRWSNSPLHF. The CDR3 DNA reads TGCAGTGCTAGAGCTCAAGAAGGGAGGCTCCGGTGGTCTAATTCACCCCTCCACTTT.

V and J are TRBV6-6 and TRBJ1-1; unclear D gene. Per the germline V gene, CDR1 is MNHNY and CDR2 is SVGAGI (reference sequence). CDR3 size: 15 residues. Between the trimmed V and J ends, which lost 2 bases and 2 bases, there was a span of 12 bases. The CDR3 loop is CASSYPTVGNTEAFF. CDR3 DNA: TGTGCCAGCAGTTACCCCACAGTCGGTAACACTGAAGCTTTCTTT.

Regarding this clonotype: A read error may account for a junction end that differs from germline. V gene TRBV27 combines with J gene TRBJ1-1; D is possibly TRBD1 (5 bases). CDR3 length: 14 residues. CDR1 MNHEY and CDR2 SMNVEV come from the germline V gene (reference sequence). The CDR3 DNA reads as TGCACCAGCAGACCGAGAGACAGTGACACTGAAGCTTTCTTT. Amino acids: CTSRPRDSDTEAFF.

This clonotype was detected only a few times. The CDR3, as DNA: TGTGCCAGCAGCTTCCGACCCGGGACAGACTATGGCTACACCTTC. This sequence encodes CASSFRPGTDYGYTF. The chain uses TRBV13 and TRBJ1-2, with 7 bases lining up with TRBD1. Trimming cost V 3 bases and J 3 bases; bases outside gene matches: 7. The CDR3 consists of 15 residues. Germline CDR1 is PRHDT and CDR2 is FYEKMQ (reference sequence).

This clonotype was picked up a small number of times. The genes are TRBV3-1 and TRBJ2-7; 9 nucleotides match TRBD1. The CDR3 consists of 14 residues. Germline values: CDR1 LGHDT, CDR2 YNNKEL (reference sequence). Trimming at V came to 6 bases and at J to 5 bases, leaving 8 bases not matched to a gene. The CDR3 DNA reads as TGTGCCAGCAGGCTCCGGGACAGGGACAACGAGCAGTACTTC. Amino acids: CASRLRDRDNEQYF.

This clonotype was detected a few times. The rearrangement links TRBV30 to TRBJ2-7, with a tentative D call TRBD1 (6 bases). The CDR3 contains 16 residues. In germline, CDR1 is GTSNPN, CDR2 SVGIG (reference sequence). The ends were cut back, 2 bases at V and 4 bases at J, with 21 bases in the middle. The chain's CDR3 is CAWSRLAWGTNYEQYF. Here the CDR3 DNA reads TGTGCCTGGAGTCGCTTGGCGTGGGGGACAAATTACGAGCAGTACTTC.